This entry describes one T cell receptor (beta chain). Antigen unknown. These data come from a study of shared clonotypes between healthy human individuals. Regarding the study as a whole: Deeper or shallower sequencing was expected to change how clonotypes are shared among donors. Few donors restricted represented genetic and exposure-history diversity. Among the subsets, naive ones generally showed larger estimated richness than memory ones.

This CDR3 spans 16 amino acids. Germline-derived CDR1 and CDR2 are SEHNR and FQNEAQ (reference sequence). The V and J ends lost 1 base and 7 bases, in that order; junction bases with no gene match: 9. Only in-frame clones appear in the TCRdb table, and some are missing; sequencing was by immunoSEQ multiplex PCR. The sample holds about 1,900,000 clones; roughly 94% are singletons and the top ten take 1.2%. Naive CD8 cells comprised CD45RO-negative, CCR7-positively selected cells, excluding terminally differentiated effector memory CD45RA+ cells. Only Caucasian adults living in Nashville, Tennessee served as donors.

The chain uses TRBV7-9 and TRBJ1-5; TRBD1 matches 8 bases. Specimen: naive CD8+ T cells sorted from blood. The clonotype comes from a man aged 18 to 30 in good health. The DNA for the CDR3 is TGTGCCAGCAGCTTAGGAGCGACAGGGGTTGAGCAGCCCCAGCATTTT. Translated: CASSLGATGVEQPQHF.